The T cell receptor beta chain described here comes from a study of shared clonotypes between healthy human individuals. General study points: Generally, estimated richness proved larger in naive subsets than it did in memory subsets.

Concerning this clone itself: Its target is unknown.

Only in-frame clones appear in the TCRdb table, and some are missing; sequencing was by immunoSEQ multiplex PCR. The sample records roughly 1.5 million clones, under 99% being singletons. Sequencing used naive CD4+ T cells sorted from blood. Subset meaning: CD45RA+ positively selected. This receptor was obtained from a man aged 25 to 45 in good health.

The CDR3 DNA is TGTGCCAGCAGTTTAGGCCTAGACTACGAGCAGTACTTC. Its protein product is CASSLGLDYEQYF. V usage is TRBV28 and J usage is TRBJ2-7; no definite D call. CDR1 is MDHEN, CDR2 SYDVKM, per germline. The CDR3 is made up of 13 amino acids. V was clipped by 2 bases and J by 3 bases, with 8 bases between them.